This is a list of T cell receptor beta chains from one sample in a study of cytomegalovirus exposure and HLA in healthy donors. TCRdb's table, derived via immunoSEQ multiplex PCR, lists solely in-frame clones and lacks some. There are more than 300,000 clones in the sample; about nine tenths occur only once, and under 0.9% lies in the top ten. The specimen was PBMCs. The receptors originated from a woman under 30 in good health and CMV-seronegative. Both conserved end residues are part of each CDR3. D genes are given only for firm matches. Where a row states a size, it is once, few, many or the class of an expanded clone; other rows omit it.

d_call,j_call,v_call,clone_size,cdr3_aa,cdr3_nt
-,TRBJ2-7,TRBV6-1,-,CASSDWTEAYEQYF,TGTGCCAGCAGCGATTGGACAGAAGCCTACGAGCAGTACTTC
-,TRBJ1-4,TRBV6-5,-,CASSYSTGEKLFF,TGTGCCAGCAGTTACTCGACTGGTGAAAAACTGTTTTTT
TRBD1,TRBJ2-7,TRBV15,-,CATSIGTVPLYEQYF,TGTGCCACCAGTATCGGGACAGTACCCCTCTACGAGCAGTACTTC
-,TRBJ1-1,TRBV4-1,-,CASSRDRVKAFF,TGCGCCAGCAGCCGCGACAGAGTAAAGGCTTTCTTT
TRBD2,TRBJ2-1,TRBV5-4,-,CASSLVAGYNEQFF,TGTGCCAGCAGCTTGGTAGCGGGCTACAATGAGCAGTTCTTC
-,TRBJ1-2,TRBV2,few,CASSEVPPANYGYTF,TGTGCCAGCAGTGAGGTACCGCCGGCTAACTATGGCTACACCTTC
-,TRBJ2-1,TRBV11-3,many,CASSSHSGSLRRDEQFF,TGTGCCAGCAGCTCCCATTCAGGGTCCCTACGGAGGGATGAGCAGTTCTTC
-,TRBJ2-7,TRBV2,few,CASSEDGSGYEQYF,TGTGCCAGCAGTGAAGACGGGAGCGGGTACGAGCAGTACTTC
TRBD1,TRBJ1-3,TRBV6-1,-,CASSGLVGGGKGNTIYF,TGTGCCAGCAGTGGCCTCGTAGGGGGCGGGAAAGGAAACACCATATATTTT
-,TRBJ1-5,TRBV18,-,CASSLISPTEGMFNQPQHF,TGTGCCAGCTCACTAATATCACCCACGGAGGGGATGTTCAATCAGCCCCAGCATTTT
TRBD1,TRBJ1-6,TRBV6-5,few,CASSYGQGNSPLHF,TGTGCCAGCAGTTACGGACAGGGGAATTCACCCCTCCACTTT
-,TRBJ2-7,TRBV4-1,-,CASSPGKGYEQYF,TGCGCCAGCAGCCCAGGTAAAGGCTACGAGCAGTACTTC
TRBD2,TRBJ2-5,TRBV5-1,-,CASSFLLAGTIQETQYF,TGCGCCAGCAGCTTTTTACTAGCGGGGACGATACAAGAGACCCAGTACTTC
-,TRBJ2-7,TRBV5-1,-,CASSFPDTTYEQYF,TGCGCCAGCAGCTTCCCGGACACTACCTACGAGCAGTACTTC
-,TRBJ2-7,TRBV7-6,-,CASSLRQGHTYEQYF,TGTGCCAGCAGCTTAAGGCAGGGGCACACCTACGAGCAGTACTTC
-,TRBJ2-1,TRBV30,-,CAWSGTISYNEQFF,TGTGCCTGGAGTGGGACTATCTCCTACAATGAGCAGTTCTTC
-,TRBJ2-7,TRBV4-2,-,CASSQDREISYEQYF,TGTGCCAGCAGCCAAGATCGCGAAATTTCCTACGAGCAGTACTTC
-,TRBJ1-5,TRBV18,-,CASSRAGGNQPQHF,TGTGCCAGCTCACGGGCAGGGGGCAATCAGCCCCAGCATTTT
-,TRBJ2-1,TRBV27,-,CASSFPRHEYNEQFF,TGTGCCAGCAGTTTCCCCCGCCACGAGTACAATGAGCAGTTCTTC
TRBD1,TRBJ1-5,TRBV4-2,-,CASSSKPGGTQPQHF,TGTGCCAGCAGCTCCAAGCCAGGGGGCACTCAGCCCCAGCATTTT
-,TRBJ2-5,TRBV6-1,-,CASKRSTSRETQYF,TGTGCGAGCAAGAGGTCGACCAGTAGAGAGACCCAGTACTTC
TRBD1,TRBJ1-3,TRBV6-1,few,CASSEKGRGPGNTIYF,TGTGCCAGCAGTGAAAAAGGCAGGGGGCCTGGAAACACCATATATTTT
TRBD1,TRBJ1-1,TRBV5-1,-,CASSLGPRDRAFNTEAFF,TGCGCCAGCAGCTTGGGGCCTCGCGACAGGGCTTTCAACACTGAAGCTTTCTTT
TRBD1,TRBJ2-1,TRBV12-5,-,CASANPGQGYYNEQFF,TGTGCTAGTGCCAACCCGGGACAGGGCTACTACAATGAGCAGTTCTTC
-,TRBJ2-1,TRBV5-4,-,CASSSPGQTNEQFF,TGTGCCAGCAGCTCCCCTGGACAAACCAATGAGCAGTTCTTC
-,TRBJ2-7,TRBV5-4,-,CASSYGHTYEQYF,TGTGCCAGCAGCTATGGACACACCTACGAGCAGTACTTC
-,TRBJ1-1,TRBV11-2,-,CASSLNSNMNTEAFF,TGTGCCAGCAGCCTCAACAGTAATATGAACACTGAAGCTTTCTTT
TRBD2,TRBJ2-3,TRBV9,-,CASSVSSGASTDTQYF,TGTGCCAGCAGCGTCTCTAGCGGCGCTAGCACAGATACGCAGTATTTT
-,TRBJ1-1,TRBV27,-,CASTRTDGEAFF,TGTGCCAGCACCCGGACAGACGGTGAAGCTTTCTTT
TRBD1,TRBJ1-1,TRBV7-9,-,CASSLVGGQGTEAFF,TGTGCCAGCAGCTTAGTTGGGGGACAGGGCACTGAAGCTTTCTTT
-,TRBJ2-2,TRBV4-1,-,CASSLRGGTGELFF,TGCGCCAGCAGCCTCAGGGGTGGGACCGGGGAGCTGTTTTTT
TRBD1,TRBJ1-2,TRBV4-1,-,CASSQDRTGPRGYGYTF,TGCGCCAGCAGTCAAGATAGGACAGGACCACGGGGCTATGGCTACACCTTC
TRBD1,TRBJ2-7,TRBV28,few,CASSWGQGDEQYF,TGTGCCAGCAGTTGGGGACAGGGGGACGAGCAGTACTTC
-,TRBJ2-7,TRBV11-2,-,CASSLDGVARRGYEQYF,TGTGCCAGCAGCTTAGATGGGGTGGCGAGGAGGGGTTACGAGCAGTACTTC
TRBD1,TRBJ2-7,TRBV28,-,CASKRDRGTYEQYF,TGTGCCAGCAAGAGGGACAGGGGAACCTACGAGCAGTACTTC
TRBD2,TRBJ2-3,TRBV27,-,CASSTPTSGGLDTQYF,TGTGCCAGCAGTACCCCGACTAGCGGGGGGCTAGATACGCAGTATTTT
-,TRBJ1-5,TRBV19,-,CASSPGRVNQPQHF,TGTGCCAGTAGTCCCGGGAGGGTAAATCAGCCCCAGCATTTT
-,TRBJ2-5,TRBV27,-,CASSFRGGSQETQYF,TGTGCCAGCAGTTTCAGGGGCGGGAGTCAAGAGACCCAGTACTTC
TRBD1,TRBJ2-5,TRBV9,once,CASSVEDRAGGQETQYF,TGTGCCAGCAGCGTAGAAGACAGGGCAGGTGGACAAGAGACCCAGTACTTC
-,TRBJ1-1,TRBV6-1,-,CASSEGYGGEIEAFF,TGTGCCAGCAGTGAAGGGTATGGAGGGGAAATTGAAGCTTTCTTT
TRBD1,TRBJ2-5,TRBV30,-,CAWRTGNQETQYF,TGTGCCTGGAGGACAGGGAACCAAGAGACCCAGTACTTC
-,TRBJ2-7,TRBV11-2,-,CASSPGTGSSYEQYF,TGTGCCAGCAGCCCCGGCACAGGAAGCTCCTACGAGCAGTACTTC
-,TRBJ2-1,TRBV28,-,CASTGNFNEQFF,TGTGCCAGCACCGGGAATTTTAATGAGCAGTTCTTC
-,TRBJ2-5,TRBV27,-,CASSWNGGRLETQYF,TGTGCCAGCAGCTGGAATGGGGGGAGGTTAGAGACCCAGTACTTC
TRBD1,TRBJ1-3,TRBV7-8,-,CASSLGTGVGLNTIYF,TGTGCCAGCAGCTTAGGGACAGGGGTCGGCTTGAACACCATATATTTT
-,TRBJ1-1,TRBV28,-,CASSLSDRLNTEAFF,TGTGCCAGCAGTTTAAGTGACAGACTGAACACTGAAGCTTTCTTT
-,TRBJ1-3,TRBV28,-,CASTVFRAGNTIYF,TGTGCCAGCACAGTTTTCAGGGCTGGAAACACCATATATTTT
TRBD1,TRBJ1-1,TRBV7-9,-,CASSLPKEGATNTEAFF,TGTGCCAGCAGCTTACCTAAAGAGGGGGCGACGAACACTGAAGCTTTCTTT